The 2 T cell receptor beta chains below all came from one sample that was sequenced in a study of early T cells in non-severe SARS-CoV-2 infection. From the 5' RACE reads, TCRdb called clonotypes with MiXCR, one entry per CDR3 protein. This table holds some 77,000 distinct CDR3 sequences, about 13% found once. Sequenced input: whole blood. The receptors derive from an adult who was a healthcare worker with PCR-confirmed SARS-CoV-2 infection or an uninfected control (not recorded which).

The V gene is TRBV11-2, the J gene TRBJ2-1; no firm D call. In germline, CDR1 is SGHAT, CDR2 FQNNGV. CDR3 length: 15 amino acids. The V gene lost 3 bases and the J gene lost 8 bases, with 17 bases spanning the gap. The CDR3 sequence: CASSLLTERSDEQFF. The CDR3 DNA reads TGTGCCAGCAGCTTGCTGACGGAACGAAGCGATGAGCAGTTCTTC.

This clonotype was picked up a small number of times. CDR3: CASTFIPGGNTEAFF. In DNA form, the CDR3 reads TGCGCCAGCACATTTATCCCAGGGGGTAACACTGAAGCTTTCTTT. The J gene is TRBJ1-1, the V gene TRBV5-1; 7 positions agree with TRBD1. V trimming: 6 bases; J trimming: 2 bases; junction bases outside the gene matches: 10. CDR1 is SGHRS and CDR2 is YFSETQ in the germline V gene. There are 15 residues in the CDR3.